Each of the 7 T cell receptor beta chains below was sequenced from the same sample in a study of cytomegalovirus exposure and HLA in healthy donors. PCR was performed using 60 Vbeta and 13 Jbeta primers. Repertoires were generated with immunoSEQ multiplex PCR, while TCRdb's copy carries only in-frame clones and drops some. Here the sample spans roughly 230,000 clones, about three quarters being singletons. Sequencing used PBMCs. All receptors derive from a boy younger than 18 in good health and CMV-seronegative.

This rearrangement joins TRBV2 to TRBJ2-7; 12 nucleotides agree with TRBD2. The germline V gene has CDR1 SNHLY and CDR2 FYNNEI. The V gene end was trimmed by 5 bases and the J gene end by 9 bases; junction bases not matched to a gene: 8. The CDR3 runs 14 residues. The CDR3 DNA reads TGTGCCAGCAGTCCGACTAGCGGGAGCTGGCGGCAGTACTTC. Protein product: CASSPTSGSWRQYF.

The CDR3 DNA reads TGTGCCATCAGGGGGACAGGGAACGAGCAGTACTTC. Residues: CAIRGTGNEQYF. The rearrangement joins TRBV10-3 to TRBJ2-5, with 9 bases matching TRBD1. The end of the DNA fits TRBJ2-7 better, so the J call may be wrong. The CDR3 consists of 12 residues. The germline CDR1 and CDR2 sequences are ENHRY and SYGVKD.

The chain recombines TRBV10-2 with TRBJ2-3, with 14 bases matching TRBD2. The CDR3 length is 15 residues. Germline V gene data show CDR1 as WSHSY and CDR2 as SAAADI. The V segment lost 6 bases and the J segment 5 bases; nucleotides outside the gene matches: 4. The CDR3 DNA follows: TGCGCCAGCAGGACTAGCGGGAGGGCCCAAGATACGCAGTATTTT. Its translation: CASRTSGRAQDTQYF.

The chain has TRBV18 and TRBJ2-1; 9 nucleotides match TRBD2. There are 15 residues in the CDR3. Germline V gene sequence: CDR1 KGHSH, CDR2 LQKENI. V was clipped by 6 bases and J by 8 bases; unmatched bases: 11. CDR3 residues: CASSPIAGASDEQFF. The CDR3 nucleotides are TGTGCCAGCTCCCCAATAGCGGGAGCGTCCGATGAGCAGTTCTTC.

This clone was picked up one time. The chain is built from TRBV5-4 and TRBJ1-1; TRBD1 matches 11 bases. The germline V gene encodes CDR1 SGHNT and CDR2 YYREEE (reference sequence). Trimming removed 3 bases from V and 6 bases from J; junction bases left unmatched: 10. The CDR3 extends over 16 amino acids. CDR3 nucleotides: TGTGCCAGCAGCTCTAACTACGGACAGGGGGCGGCTGAAGCTTTCTTT. Protein: CASSSNYGQGAAEAFF.

This rearrangement joins TRBV10-3 to TRBJ1-2; a weak D match, TRBD1 (5 bases). V was trimmed by 11 bases and J by 1 base, leaving 14 bases between them. CDR1 and CDR2 from the germline V gene are ENHRY and SYGVKD. The CDR3 is 13 residues long. CDR3 bases: TGTGCCGTGTTTCAGGGAGGTAACTATGGCTACACCTTC. This sequence encodes CAVFQGGNYGYTF.

The V call is TRBV5-1, the J call TRBJ1-1, with D tentatively TRBD1 (6 bases). The CDR3 is made up of 15 amino acids. With 4 bases removed from V and 3 bases from J, the gap between germline ends came to 16 bases. Germline-derived CDR1 and CDR2 are SGHRS and YFSETQ. CDR3 sequence (DNA): TGCGCCAGCAGCGTTAGGCCGGGACAAGACACTGAAGCTTTCTTT. Its translation is CASSVRPGQDTEAFF. The full variable domain, in which reference TRBV5-1 and TRBJ1-1 provide the parts outside the CDR3, is KAGVTQTPRYLIKTRGQQVTLSCSPISGHRSVSWYQQTPGQGLQFLFEYFSETQRNKGNFPGRFSGRQFSNSRSEMNVSTLELGDSALYLCASSVRPGQDTEAFFGQGTRLTVV.